This T cell receptor (beta chain) was captured in a study of cytotoxic CD8 clonotypes in ibrutinib-treated CLL. Across the study: An average of 255,043 productive templates and 94,082 productive rearrangements was obtained per sample.

This CDR3 has 14 amino acids. Germline CDR1 SEHNR, CDR2 FQNEAQ (reference sequence). V lost 1 base and J lost 3; bases outside the gene matches: 1. Library input was about 1.8 micrograms of DNA from cryopreserved PBMCs. The assay was immunoSEQ multiplex PCR, and TCRdb's table has in-frame clones only and misses some. The sample lists approximately 190,000 clones, just under 80% seen once, with roughly an eighth in the top ten. V usage is TRBV7-9 and J usage is TRBJ2-7; 9 nucleotides agree with TRBD1. The clonotype was recovered from a human donor with chronic lymphocytic leukemia. This specimen consisted of PBMCs, obtained after 12 months of ibrutinib treatment. CDR3 DNA sequence: TGTGCCAGCAGCTTAGTGGGACAGGGCTACGAGCAGTACTTC. Amino acids: CASSLVGQGYEQYF.